The TCR beta chain under discussion was sequenced for a study of blood T cell repertoires in COVID-19. As for the study in general: Acute and convalescent COVID-19 specimens originated in the United States, Italy and Spain. The cDNA or gDNA used as material had been derived from T cells, B-cell-depleted T cells, or PBMCs.

This CDR3 contains 12 residues. Germline V CDR1 and CDR2: MNHEY, SVGAGI. Original handling: Estimated nucleated cell counts came from reference gene primer amplification. Assay used: immunoSEQ multiplex PCR; TCRdb lists only in-frame clones, some missing. The V and J calls and clone size were taken over from that table, and D and trimming were inferred from the DNA. The repertoire consists of roughly 56,000 clones, with about 89% occurring once and the leading ten covering around 20%. The chain joins TRBV6-5 to TRBJ2-7, with 10 bases that match TRBD1. Material for sequencing was peripheral blood. The receptor was derived from a human donor in a cohort sampled during active COVID-19. CDR3 in DNA: TGTGCTCCCGACAGGGGGCGAGGAGAGCAGTACTTC. Translation gives CAPDRGRGEQYF.